The next 26 T cell receptor beta chains were all read from a single sample in a study of chemoradiotherapy in HPV16-positive cancers. Sequenced by immunoSEQ multiplex PCR; TCRdb stores in-frame clones only, minus some. The repertoire includes some 30,000 clones, roughly 80% of them detected once, and around 5.1% sits in the top ten. The source material was blood, sampled from a patient who underwent chemoradiotherapy. These receptors came from a human donor with HPV-associated anogenital cancer.

This chain uses TRBV6-1 with TRBJ2-3; weak D call: TRBD1 (5 bases). Germline CDR1 and CDR2: MNHNS and SASEGT. Deletions cut 3 bases from V and 1 base from J, with 11 bases between. CDR3 size: 15 residues. For the CDR3, the DNA is TGTGCCAGCAGTGAGCAGGGCGCCCGCACAGATACGCAGTATTTT. It specifies CASSEQGARTDTQYF.

V and J are TRBV5-1 and TRBJ2-3; D might be TRBD1 or TRBD2, each matching 6 bases. The CDR3 extends over 15 amino acids. Germline loops: CDR1 SGHRS, CDR2 YFSETQ. The germline V and J ends were trimmed by 1 base and 0 bases, with 9 bases remaining between them. In DNA form, the CDR3 reads TGCGCCAGCAGCTTGACGGGGGCTAGCACAGATACGCAGTATTTT. It codes for CASSLTGASTDTQYF.

The gene calls are TRBV5-8 and TRBJ1-2; possible D gene TRBD1, 5 bases. The CDR3 loop spans 14 amino acids. With 3 bases removed from V and 3 bases from J, the gap between germline ends came to 12 bases. From germline, CDR1 is SGHTS and CDR2 YDEGEE. The DNA for the CDR3 is TGTGCCAGCAGCTCTAAAGGAGGGGACTATGGCTACACCTTC. Translation gives CASSSKGGDYGYTF. The full variable domain, in which reference TRBV5-8 and TRBJ1-2 provide the parts outside the CDR3, is EAGVTQSPTHLIKTRGQQATLRCSPISGHTSVYWYQQALGLGLQFLLWYDEGEERNRGNFPPRFSGRQFPNYSSELNVNALELEDSALYLCASSSKGGDYGYTFGSGTRLTVV.

CDR3 sequence: CAWSSPDRAPGNTIYF. Written as DNA, the CDR3 is TGTGCCTGGAGTTCCCCGGACAGGGCTCCTGGAAACACCATATATTTT. V and J are TRBV30 and TRBJ1-3, with TRBD1 matching 8 bases. The CDR3 runs 16 residues. The germline gives CDR1 GTSNPN, CDR2 SVGIG (reference sequence). J was trimmed by 2 bases and V by 2 bases; bases with no gene match: 8.

This chain joins TRBV6-5 and TRBJ1-1; no clear D gene. Per the germline V gene, CDR1 is MNHEY and CDR2 is SVGAGI. V was shortened by 5 bases and J by 4 bases, with 17 bases between the two germline ends. The CDR3 covers 15 residues. The CDR3 DNA reads TGTGCCAGCAGTCCTCGGGGAGTGAGGCGCACTGAAGCTTTCTTT. Translation gives CASSPRGVRRTEAFF.

The V and J genes are TRBV5-1 and TRBJ1-1; D not certain. This CDR3 has 17 amino acids. Per the germline V gene, CDR1 is SGHRS and CDR2 is YFSETQ. The V gene lost 6 bases and the J gene lost 1 base, with 22 bases spanning the gap. The CDR3 sequence is CASTSRLGSAKNTEAFF. Here the CDR3 DNA reads TGCGCCAGCACATCCCGCCTGGGTTCGGCTAAGAACACTGAAGCTTTCTTT. Together with reference TRBV5-1 and TRBJ1-1, the CDR3 gives the full variable domain: KAGVTQTPRYLIKTRGQQVTLSCSPISGHRSVSWYQQTPGQGLQFLFEYFSETQRNKGNFPGRFSGRQFSNSRSEMNVSTLELGDSALYLCASTSRLGSAKNTEAFFGQGTRLTVV.

The rearrangement joins TRBV10-2 to TRBJ1-1; D is possibly TRBD1 (5 bases). Germline CDR1 is WSHSY and CDR2 is SAAADI. Deletions cut 0 bases from V and 6 bases from J, with 11 bases between. CDR3 size: 14 residues. CDR3 in DNA: TGCGCCAGCAGTGAGTCAGGGCTGGGGGCTGAAGCTTTCTTT. Its protein is CASSESGLGAEAFF.

The J gene is TRBJ2-1, the V gene TRBV2; TRBD2 agrees at 10 bases. Losses at the gene ends were 8 bases for V and 0 bases for J; bases not matched to a gene: 4. CDR3 size: 15 residues. Germline V gene data show CDR1 as SNHLY and CDR2 as FYNNEI. CDR3 protein: CASRLAGDSYNEQFF. CDR3 bases: TGTGCCAGCCGTCTAGCGGGGGACTCCTACAATGAGCAGTTCTTC.

The rearrangement links TRBV6-1 to TRBJ2-7; D might be TRBD1 (5 bases). Trimming took 3 bases from V and 2 from J, leaving 17 bases between them. The length of the CDR3 is 16 residues. The V gene's germline CDR1 is MNHNS and CDR2 SASEGT. The CDR3, as DNA: TGTGCCAGCAGTGAGATGATAGGCAGGGTGGCCTACGAGCAGTACGTC. Translated: CASSEMIGRVAYEQYV.

V is TRBV19 and J is TRBJ1-3; no clear D. V lost 8 bases and J 2 bases, leaving 16 bases between the germline ends. The CDR3 sequence is 15 residues long. From germline, CDR1 is LNHDA and CDR2 SQIVND (reference sequence). The CDR3 reads CASYKASGAGNTIYF. CDR3 nucleotide sequence: TGTGCCAGTTATAAGGCCTCGGGAGCTGGAAACACCATATATTTT.

The chain recombines TRBV11-2 with TRBJ1-6; 8 bases are a match to TRBD1. V shed 3 bases, J shed 10 bases, and the junction held 17 bases outside the gene matches. Germline V gives CDR1 SGHAT, CDR2 FQNNGV. This CDR3 is built from 18 residues. The CDR3 region is CASSFLAGGSGPGSPLHF. CDR3 nucleotide sequence: TGTGCCAGCAGCTTTCTCGCAGGGGGCAGCGGGCCGGGATCACCCCTCCACTTT.

The chain links TRBV19 to TRBJ1-5, with D unclear. The CDR3 covers 18 residues. Germline lookup yields CDR1 LNHDA and CDR2 SQIVND (reference sequence). V was clipped by 3 bases and J by 5 bases, with 23 bases between them. CDR3 region: CASSITLMGGINDQPQHF. As DNA, the CDR3 is TGTGCCAGTAGTATTACCTTGATGGGAGGGATCAACGATCAGCCCCAGCATTTT.

This chain uses TRBV6-5 with TRBJ1-2; TRBD1 matches 9 bases. In germline, CDR1 is MNHEY, CDR2 SVGAGI. The CDR3 runs to 16 residues. V lost 4 bases, J lost 5 bases, and 11 bases stayed unmatched. The CDR3 sequence: CASSSVRTGGGYGYTF. For the CDR3, the DNA is TGTGCCAGCAGTTCCGTTAGAACAGGGGGCGGTTATGGCTACACCTTC.

The chain has TRBV12-5 and TRBJ2-7; 9 bases agree with TRBD2. V lost 2 bases to trimming and J lost 3 bases; unmatched junction nucleotides: 5. This CDR3 has 15 residues. Germline CDR1 reads LGHNT; CDR2 reads FRNRAP. The CDR3 region has the DNA TGTGCTAGTGGTTTGATTAGCGGGGGCCACTACGAGCAGTACTTC. It translates to CASGLISGGHYEQYF.

The rearrangement uses TRBV27 and TRBJ2-7; the D is unclear. This CDR3 contains 14 residues. Trimming took 3 bases from V and 4 from J, leaving 13 bases between them. Germline loops: CDR1 MNHEY, CDR2 SMNVEV (reference sequence). This CDR3 reads CASSFENRVYEQYF. For the CDR3, the DNA is TGTGCCAGCAGTTTCGAGAATCGGGTGTACGAGCAGTACTTC.

Only a few counts were recorded for this clone. This chain joins TRBV30 and TRBJ1-2; tentatively, D is TRBD1 (5 bases). Germline CDR1 and CDR2: GTSNPN and SVGIG (reference sequence). V gave up 7 bases and J gave up 4 bases, with 13 bases separating them. The CDR3 has 12 residues. The CDR3 spells CALGPLGYGYTF. The CDR3 DNA reads as TGTGCCTTGGGGCCTTTGGGCTATGGCTACACCTTC. Full variable domain (outside the CDR3, taken from reference TRBV30 and TRBJ1-2): SQTIHQWPATLVQPVGSPLSLECTVEGTSNPNLYWYRQAAGRGLQLLFYSVGIGQISSEVPQNLSASRPQDRQFILSSKKLLLSDSGFYLCALGPLGYGYTFGSGTRLTVV.

The chain couples TRBV19 to TRBJ1-2; no firm D call. CDR1 and CDR2 from the germline V gene are LNHDA and SQIVND (reference sequence). Trimming cost V 5 bases and J 6 bases, with 7 bases left between them. The CDR3 is made up of 11 amino acids. CDR3 bases: TGTGCCAGTAGTCTGGCCGATGGCTACACCTTC. Amino acid sequence: CASSLADGYTF.

The chain has TRBV7-2 and TRBJ2-3, with TRBD2 matching over 7 bases. Germline CDR1 SGHTA, CDR2 FQGNSA. This CDR3 has 17 amino acids. Trimming at V came to 4 bases and at J to 8 bases, leaving 18 bases not matched to a gene. CDR3: CASSSAPLLAGAGTQYF. CDR3 sequence (DNA): TGTGCCAGCAGCTCCGCCCCTCTTTTAGCGGGCGCGGGTACGCAGTATTTT. Full variable domain (remainder filled in from reference TRBV7-2 and TRBJ2-3): GAGVSQSPSNKVTEKGKDVELRCDPISGHTALYWYRQSLGQGLEFLIYFQGNSAPDKSGLPSDRFSAERTGGSVSTLTIQRTQQEDSAVYLCASSSAPLLAGAGTQYFGPGTRLTVL.

The chain uses TRBV6-6 and TRBJ1-6; D not certain. The ends were cut back, 0 bases at V and 7 bases at J, with 4 bases in the middle. This CDR3 comprises 13 residues. Germline CDR1 and CDR2: MNHNY and SVGAGI (reference sequence). CDR3 sequence (DNA): TGTGCCAGCAGTTACTCCGGAAATTCACCCCTCCACTTT. Amino acids: CASSYSGNSPLHF.

V gene TRBV5-1 combines with J gene TRBJ2-1, with TRBD2 as a possible D gene (5 bases). This CDR3 is 15 amino acids long. Germline loops: CDR1 SGHRS, CDR2 YFSETQ. Trimming took 2 bases from V and 0 from J, leaving 9 bases between them. CDR3 nucleotides: TGCGCCAGCAGCTTCCGAGGGTACTCCTACAATGAGCAGTTCTTC. It encodes CASSFRGYSYNEQFF.

V and J are TRBV29-1 and TRBJ2-3; TRBD2 matches at 10 bases. Germline CDR1 reads SQVTM; CDR2 reads ANQGSEA. This CDR3 is built from 14 residues. Trimming removed 4 bases from V and 3 bases from J; junction bases left unmatched: 4. In DNA form, the CDR3 reads TGCAGCGTTGCGGTAGCGGGGGGAACAGATACGCAGTATTTT. The encoded protein is CSVAVAGGTDTQYF.

The chain has TRBV25-1 and TRBJ1-2, with TRBD1 matching 8 bases. CDR1 MGHDK and CDR2 SYGVNS come from the germline V gene. The CDR3 extends over 14 amino acids. Losses at the gene ends were 5 bases for V and 8 bases for J; bases not matched to a gene: 10. The chain's CDR3 is CASSLDRVDGGYTF. The CDR3 DNA reads as TGTGCCAGCAGTTTGGACAGGGTGGACGGCGGCTACACCTTC.

V and J are TRBV7-6 and TRBJ1-1; D gene unclear. The CDR3 loop spans 13 amino acids. Germline CDR1 and CDR2: SGHVS and FNYEAQ. Trimming left V 0 bases short and J 1 base short, with 3 bases between. The CDR3 loop is CASSLAENTEAFF. CDR3 nucleotides: TGTGCCAGCAGCTTAGCAGAGAACACTGAAGCTTTCTTT.

V is TRBV6-5 and J is TRBJ1-2; possibly TRBD1 for D (5 bases). CDR1 is MNHEY, CDR2 SVGAGI, per germline. Trimming took off 7 bases at V and 8 bases at J, with 20 bases between the two ends. CDR3 size: 14 residues. For the CDR3, the DNA is TGTGCCAGCACCCCCGGGGGTATTCCTTGGGGCTACACCTTC. It encodes CASTPGGIPWGYTF.

The V gene is TRBV19, the J gene TRBJ1-5; 9 nucleotides align to TRBD1. After removal of 5 bases from V and 2 bases from J, the junction contained 7 bases not matched to a gene. This CDR3 contains 16 residues. Germline V gene data show CDR1 as LNHDA and CDR2 as SQIVND (reference sequence). The CDR3 spells CASSFGTGSGNQPQHF. CDR3 in DNA: TGTGCCAGTAGTTTCGGGACAGGGTCAGGCAATCAGCCCCAGCATTTT.

V is TRBV7-8 and J is TRBJ2-1; TRBD2 matches 10 bases. Losses at the gene ends were 3 bases for V and 5 bases for J; bases not matched to a gene: 10. CDR3 length: 17 amino acids. Germline-derived CDR1 and CDR2 are SGHVS and FQNEAQ. The CDR3 DNA reads TGTGCCAGCAGCTTTCCACCTCTAGCGGGGGCCCACAATGAGCAGTTCTTC. Protein: CASSFPPLAGAHNEQFF.